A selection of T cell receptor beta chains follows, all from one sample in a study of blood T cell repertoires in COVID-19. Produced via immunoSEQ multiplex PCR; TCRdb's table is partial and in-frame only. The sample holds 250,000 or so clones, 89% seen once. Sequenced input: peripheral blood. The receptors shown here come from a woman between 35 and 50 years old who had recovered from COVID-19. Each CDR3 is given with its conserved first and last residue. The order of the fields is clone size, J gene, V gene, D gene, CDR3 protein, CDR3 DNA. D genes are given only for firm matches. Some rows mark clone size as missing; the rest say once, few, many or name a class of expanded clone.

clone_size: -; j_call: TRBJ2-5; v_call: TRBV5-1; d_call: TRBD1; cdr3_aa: CASSLGAETGLETQYF; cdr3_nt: TGCGCCAGCAGCTTGGGAGCCGAGACAGGGTTAGAGACCCAGTACTTC
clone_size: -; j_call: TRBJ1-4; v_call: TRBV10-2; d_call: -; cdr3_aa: CASSDRAGGTEKLFF; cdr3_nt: TGCGCCAGCAGTGATAGGGCCGGAGGAACGGAAAAACTGTTTTTT
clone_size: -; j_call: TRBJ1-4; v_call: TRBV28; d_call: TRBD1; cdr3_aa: CASRQGNEKLFF; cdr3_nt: TGTGCCAGCAGACAGGGGAATGAAAAACTGTTTTTT
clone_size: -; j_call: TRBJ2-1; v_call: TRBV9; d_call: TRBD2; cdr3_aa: CASNGLAGNNEQFF; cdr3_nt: TGTGCCAGTAACGGACTAGCGGGTAACAATGAGCAGTTCTTC
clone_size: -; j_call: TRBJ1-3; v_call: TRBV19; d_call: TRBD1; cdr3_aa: CASSIGTGLRNTIYF; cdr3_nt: TGTGCCAGTAGTATTGGGACAGGGTTGAGGAACACCATATATTTT
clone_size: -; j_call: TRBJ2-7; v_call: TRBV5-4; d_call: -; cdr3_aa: CASSFGGIFDEQYF; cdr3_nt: TGTGCCAGCAGCTTTGGGGGCATATTCGACGAGCAGTACTTC
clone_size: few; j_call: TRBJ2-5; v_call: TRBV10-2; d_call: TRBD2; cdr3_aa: CASSGGGLAGLQETQYF; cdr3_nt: TGCGCCAGCAGTGGGGGGGGACTAGCGGGACTCCAAGAGACCCAGTACTTC
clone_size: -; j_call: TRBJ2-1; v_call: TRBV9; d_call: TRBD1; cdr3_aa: CASSGEGGQGVSYNEQFF; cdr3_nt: TGTGCCAGCAGCGGGGAAGGGGGACAGGGGGTATCTTACAATGAGCAGTTCTTC
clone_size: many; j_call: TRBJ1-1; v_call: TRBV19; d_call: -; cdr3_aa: CASSIEGGYPNTEAFF; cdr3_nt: TGTGCCAGTAGTATAGAGGGAGGGTATCCTAACACTGAAGCTTTCTTT
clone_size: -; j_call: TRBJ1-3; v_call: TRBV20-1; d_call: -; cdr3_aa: CSASLPGGDSGNTIYF; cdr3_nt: TGCAGTGCTAGTCTTCCCGGCGGGGACTCTGGAAACACCATATATTTT
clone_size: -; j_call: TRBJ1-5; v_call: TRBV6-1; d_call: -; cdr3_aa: CASSVGWGPSNQPQHF; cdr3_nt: TGTGCCAGCAGTGTGGGGTGGGGGCCTAGCAATCAGCCCCAGCATTTT
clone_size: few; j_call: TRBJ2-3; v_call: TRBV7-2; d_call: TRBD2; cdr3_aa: CASSLGLAGTDTQYF; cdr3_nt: TGTGCCAGCAGCTTAGGGCTAGCGGGCACAGATACGCAGTATTTT
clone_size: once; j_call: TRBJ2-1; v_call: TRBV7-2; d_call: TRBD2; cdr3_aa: CASKRSGTDYNEQFF; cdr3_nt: TGTGCCAGCAAACGTAGCGGGACCGACTACAATGAGCAGTTCTTC
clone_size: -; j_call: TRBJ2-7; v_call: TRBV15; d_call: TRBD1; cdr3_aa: CATSWAARQGARSEQYF; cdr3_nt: TGTGCCACCAGCTGGGCCGCACGACAGGGGGCCCGTTCCGAGCAGTACTTC
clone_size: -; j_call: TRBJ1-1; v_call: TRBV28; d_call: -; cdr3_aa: CASTFSGWTEAFF; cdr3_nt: TGTGCCAGCACCTTCTCAGGGTGGACTGAAGCTTTCTTT
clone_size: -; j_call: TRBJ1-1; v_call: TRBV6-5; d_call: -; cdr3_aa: CASSFMNTEAFF; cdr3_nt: TGTGCCAGCAGTTTTATGAACACTGAAGCTTTCTTT
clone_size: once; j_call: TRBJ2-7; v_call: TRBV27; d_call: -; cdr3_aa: CASSLATGTYEQYF; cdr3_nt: TGTGCCAGCAGTTTGGCCACAGGGACCTACGAGCAGTACTTC
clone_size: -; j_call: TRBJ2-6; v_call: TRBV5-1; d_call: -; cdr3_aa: CASSLASAAGSGANVLTF; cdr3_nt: TGCGCCAGCAGCTTAGCTTCGGCTGCGGGTTCTGGGGCCAACGTCCTGACTTTC
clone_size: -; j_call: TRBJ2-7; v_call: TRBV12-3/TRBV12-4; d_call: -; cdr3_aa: CASSFSRIDEQYF; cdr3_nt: TGTGCCAGCAGTTTCTCTAGAATTGACGAGCAGTACTTC
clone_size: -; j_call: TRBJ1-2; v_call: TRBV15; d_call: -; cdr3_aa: CATSREGGANGYTF; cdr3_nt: TGTGCCACCAGCAGAGAAGGGGGGGCGAATGGCTACACCTTC
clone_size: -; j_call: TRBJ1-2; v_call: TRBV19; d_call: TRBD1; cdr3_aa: CASSASGTGGLYGYTF; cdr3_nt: TGTGCCAGTAGTGCCTCCGGGACAGGGGGCCTCTATGGCTACACCTTC
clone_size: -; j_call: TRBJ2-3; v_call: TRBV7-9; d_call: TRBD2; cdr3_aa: CASSSGTSRDWGSTDTQYF; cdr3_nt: TGTGCCAGCAGCTCCGGGACTAGCAGAGATTGGGGCAGCACAGATACGCAGTATTTT
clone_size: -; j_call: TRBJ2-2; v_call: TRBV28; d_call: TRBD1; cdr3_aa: CASTNPDRGIGELFF; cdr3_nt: TGTGCCAGCACTAACCCGGACAGGGGGATCGGGGAGCTGTTTTTT
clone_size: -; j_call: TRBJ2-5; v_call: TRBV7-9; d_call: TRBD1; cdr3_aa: CASGTGGKETQYF; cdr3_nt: TGTGCCAGCGGGACAGGGGGGAAAGAGACCCAGTACTTC
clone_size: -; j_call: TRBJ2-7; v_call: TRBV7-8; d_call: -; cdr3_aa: CASSLGLSSYEQYF; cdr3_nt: TGTGCCAGCAGCTTGGGCCTTAGCTCCTACGAGCAGTACTTC
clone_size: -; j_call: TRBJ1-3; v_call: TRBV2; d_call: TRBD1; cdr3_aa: CASARPGGSGNTIYF; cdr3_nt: TGTGCCAGCGCCCGGCCAGGGGGCTCTGGAAACACCATATATTTT
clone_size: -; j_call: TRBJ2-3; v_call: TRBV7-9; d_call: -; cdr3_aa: CASSTYFKGGTDTQYF; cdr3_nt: TGTGCCAGCAGCACCTACTTTAAGGGGGGCACAGATACGCAGTATTTT